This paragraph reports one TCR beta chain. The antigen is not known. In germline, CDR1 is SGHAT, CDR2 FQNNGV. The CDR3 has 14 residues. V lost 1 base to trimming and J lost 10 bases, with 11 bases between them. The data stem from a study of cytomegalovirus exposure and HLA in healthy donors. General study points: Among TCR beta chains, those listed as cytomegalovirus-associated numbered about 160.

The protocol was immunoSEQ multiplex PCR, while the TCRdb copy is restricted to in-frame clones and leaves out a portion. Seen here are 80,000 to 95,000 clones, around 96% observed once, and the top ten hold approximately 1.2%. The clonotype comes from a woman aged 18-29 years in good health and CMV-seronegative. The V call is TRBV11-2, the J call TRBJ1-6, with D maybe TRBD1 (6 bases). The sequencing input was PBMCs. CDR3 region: CASSLGQGRSPLHF. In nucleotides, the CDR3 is TGTGCCAGCAGCTTAGGGCAGGGGCGGTCACCCCTCCACTTT.